A single T cell receptor (beta chain) is shown here with its context. Its antigen has not been determined. Base quality data are lacking; no much larger clone is found one base away. This sample is drawn from a study of OX40 agonist ivuxolimab in advanced cancers. For the study in its entirety: Ivuxolimab was an agonistic, fully human IgG2 monoclonal antibody directed against OX40 (CD134), a costimulatory receptor. Intravenous ivuxolimab was administered to patients every 2 weeks at six dose levels: 0.01, 0.1, 0.3, 1.5, 3 and 10 mg/kg. Of the roughly 52 dose-escalation patients, hepatocellular carcinoma was present in approximately 20, melanoma in roughly 15, renal cell carcinoma in 9 and head and neck cancer in 9. In the dose-escalation cohort, 75% to 85% of patients were male, and the mean age was 60 years with a range of roughly 20 to 79. Patients were allowed to have had prior anti-PD-1, anti-PD-L1 or anti-CTLA-4 therapy, and approximately 40% of the dose-escalation patients had been treated with checkpoint inhibitors. Three dose-escalation patients achieved partial responses, one with hepatocellular carcinoma and two with cutaneous melanoma. Peripheral TCRbeta sequencing was intended to test whether TCR sequence diversity was altered and clonal T-cell expansion was caused by ivuxolimab. The paper reports the monotherapy dose-escalation portion (N of about 50 patients) of the phase I ivuxolimab trial. The research as a whole found: After ivuxolimab, more expanded clones were found on average in CD8+ T cells than in CD4+ T cells. Antigen specificity was not determined for the clonally expanded peripheral T cells. Low levels of normalized T-cell clonal expansion were also seen in some patients who did not respond. Partial responders in the 0.1-3.0 mg/kg groups had among the lowest normalized peripheral clonal expansion, especially among CD8+ T cells. Clonal expansion of both CD4+ and CD8+ blood T cells was observed from baseline to week 6 at doses 0.1 to 3.0 mg/kg.

Patients with a history of autoimmune disease or receiving systemic immunosuppression were excluded from the trial. Peripheral blood for TCR sequencing was collected from all dose cohorts at baseline, on cycle 4 day 1, and on cycle 7 day 1. Samples were obtained from an open-label, multicenter, first-in-human phase I dose-escalation trial of ivuxolimab. Adults with locally advanced or metastatic head and neck squamous cell, hepatocellular, melanoma or renal cell carcinoma were enrolled in the trial. Before TCR sequencing, CD4+ T cells and CD8+ T cells from peripheral blood were sorted into separate populations. To sequence the TCRbeta CDR3 region, genomic DNA was isolated from the sorted cells. The immunoSEQ Assay was used to sequence the TCRbeta CDR3 regions. The table was pulled from immuneACCESS by TCRdb, which kept in-frame rearrangements only. Such tables lose some clones; where checked, under half of the loss comes from unresolved V genes, and the rest has no known cause. For this sample the table gives under 95,000 clones, of which about 93% were detected only once. The top ten clonotypes cover about 6.4% of the sample.

The germline V gene (reference sequence) provides CDR1 LNHDA and CDR2 SQIVND. The CDR3 spans 15 residues, from the cysteine through the phenylalanine. Just CDR3 DNA is preserved here, 45 bases in frame from base 1. Trimmed from V: 1 base; trimmed from J: 3 bases; junction bases lacking a gene match: 5. The starting material was CD4+ or CD8+ T cells sorted from blood, obtained in a trial of the OX40 agonist ivuxolimab. The receptor chain draws on TRBV19 and TRBJ1-2; TRBD1 aligns with 7 central bases. This receptor was identified in an adult with an advanced solid tumor such as melanoma, head and neck, liver or kidney cancer. The DNA reads as follows: TGTGCCAGTAGTATAGCGGACAGGCTTGACTATGGCTACACCTTC. The translation is CASSIADRLDYGYTF. Supplemented by the reference TRBV19 and TRBJ1-2 proteins around the CDR3, the complete variable domain is DGGITQSPKYLFRKEGQNVTLSCEQNLNHDAMYWYRQDPGQGLRLIYYSQIVNDFQKGDIAEGYSVSREKKESFPLTVTSAQKNPTAFYLCASSIADRLDYGYTFGSGTRLTVV.